This record looks at one TCR beta chain sequence and its context. Its antigen is still unknown. The sample comes from a study of T cells expressing NK-cell markers. Whole-study results and caveats: For 5 to 7 donors, the dominant NKG2C+ clonotypes made up roughly 1.0-7.5% of their CD8+ T cells. The same clonotypes also predominated in the CD3+CD56-NKG2C+ fraction of a handful of donors.

For TCR beta, cDNA was produced by 5'RACE template switching with UMIs. TCRdb reprocessed the 5' RACE reads and keeps a single row for each CDR3 protein, giving no DNA. The sample has about 110,000 distinct CDR3 sequences. This TCR came from a woman between 18 and 69 years old in good health. The sample was blood T cells: a sorted CD56 or NKG2C T cell subset, CD4+ or CD8+ T cells, or bulk PBMC T cells (not recorded which).

CDR3 sequence: CASRADGLLNTEAFF. This chain uses TRBV7-8 with TRBJ1-1. This CDR3 spans 15 amino acids. Per germline, CDR1 SGHVS and CDR2 FQNEAQ.